The clone carrying this T cell receptor (beta chain) was seen a single time. The germline V gene has CDR1 SGHKS and CDR2 YYEKEE (reference sequence). The CDR3 totals 16 residues. The J segment lost 0 bases and the V segment lost 4 bases, leaving 7 bases of the junction unmatched. TCRdb's copy holds only in-frame clones and misses some; the assay was immunoSEQ multiplex PCR. The sample includes tens of thousands of clones, 82% seen only once; the top ten take around 4.1%. This entry is derived from a study of blood T cell repertoires in COVID-19. Sequenced sample: peripheral blood. The clonotype comes from a woman aged 60-70 years with acute or convalescent COVID-19. The chain recombines TRBV5-5 with TRBJ2-4; 7 nucleotides match TRBD1. The CDR3 bases are TGTGCCAGCAGCCTCGGGACAGAGCTAGCCAAAAACATTCAGTACTTC. Residues: CASSLGTELAKNIQYF.